One sample yielded the 14 T cell receptor beta chains listed below, sequenced in a study of cytomegalovirus exposure and HLA in healthy donors. Use of 60 Vbeta and 13 Jbeta primers characterized the PCR. Here immunoSEQ multiplex PCR was the method, and the copy in TCRdb shows in-frame clones only, minus some. The sample carries about 90,000 clones, 65% to 85% recorded once. The sample was PBMCs. The receptor set was obtained from a man aged 30 to 45 in good health and CMV-seronegative.

This chain links TRBV7-9 with TRBJ1-4; TRBD1 agrees at 8 bases. Per the germline V gene, CDR1 is SEHNR and CDR2 is FQNEAQ (reference sequence). The CDR3 is 13 residues long. Trimming cost V 11 bases and J 4 bases; bases outside gene matches: 6. The CDR3 DNA sequence: TGTGCCGGCGGGGGACAGGATAATGAAAAACTGTTTTTT. It is translated as CAGGGQDNEKLFF. Based on the CDR3 plus reference TRBV7-9 and TRBJ1-4, the full variable domain is DTGVSQNPRHKITKRGQNVTFRCDPISEHNRLYWYRQTLGQGPEFLTYFQNEAQLEKSRLLSDRFSAERPKGSFSTLEIQRTEQGDSAMYLCAGGGQDNEKLFFGSGTQLSVL.

This clone was recorded only once. Written as DNA, the CDR3 is TGTGCCAGCAGCTTAGGGCTAGCGGGGGGGCTCAATGAGCAGTTCTTC. It codes for CASSLGLAGGLNEQFF. The rearrangement links TRBV7-9 to TRBJ2-1; TRBD2 aligns across 12 bases. Unmatched junction bases numbered 4, after V lost 1 base and J lost 6 bases. CDR3 size: 16 residues. Germline V gene lookup returns CDR1 SEHNR and CDR2 FQNEAQ (reference sequence).

This chain joins TRBV9 and TRBJ1-4; tentative D call: TRBD1 (6 bases). CDR1 and CDR2 (germline): SGDLS, YYNGEE. Trimming cost V 4 bases and J 4 bases, with 14 bases left between them. The length of the CDR3 is 15 residues. CDR3 DNA: TGTGCCAGCAGCCCCTTACAGGGAATTAATGAAAAACTGTTTTTT. It translates to CASSPLQGINEKLFF.

V is TRBV5-1 and J is TRBJ1-2; no definite D call. The CDR3 runs 15 residues. Germline loops: CDR1 SGHRS, CDR2 YFSETQ. V shed 4 bases and J shed 4 bases, with 17 bases lying between them. As DNA, the CDR3 is TGCGCCAGCAGCCAACGTTCTCGGGAATTCTATGGCTACACCTTC. It translates to CASSQRSREFYGYTF.

This clone was found a few times. V gene TRBV7-6 combines with J gene TRBJ1-5; D gene uncertain. Between the trimmed V and J ends, which lost 2 bases and 5 bases, there was a span of 7 bases. This CDR3 is built from 13 residues. Germline loops: CDR1 SGHVS, CDR2 FNYEAQ. Written as DNA, the CDR3 is TGTGCCAGCAGCTTATGGGAGGATCAGCCCCAGCATTTT. Its translation is CASSLWEDQPQHF.

This chain uses TRBV2 with TRBJ2-7, with D perhaps TRBD1 (6 bases). The CDR3 contains 16 residues. Germline V gives CDR1 SNHLY, CDR2 FYNNEI. The ends were cut back, 3 bases at V and 2 bases at J, with 17 bases in the middle. CDR3 sequence (DNA): TGTGCCAGCAGTGACCCAGGGGCCGGTCTCACCTACGAGCAGTACTTC. It encodes CASSDPGAGLTYEQYF.

The chain combines TRBV10-3 with TRBJ2-2; weak D call: TRBD1 (6 bases). The CDR3 spans 15 residues. Trimming pared 4 bases from V and 4 bases from J, leaving 13 bases between. Germline CDR1 ENHRY, CDR2 SYGVKD. The CDR3 loop is CAISAGRGSTGELFF. CDR3 sequence (DNA): TGTGCCATCAGTGCAGGCAGGGGAAGCACCGGGGAGCTGTTTTTT.

The V gene is TRBV7-9, the J gene TRBJ1-1; unclear D gene. V was clipped by 4 bases and J by 5 bases, with 17 bases between them. The CDR3 consists of 15 residues. Per germline, CDR1 SEHNR and CDR2 FQNEAQ (reference sequence). The CDR3 region is CASSSTSLGGTEAFF. The CDR3 DNA reads TGTGCCAGCAGCTCGACAAGCCTAGGCGGGACTGAAGCTTTCTTT.

This clone was seen a single time. The chain joins TRBV4-2 to TRBJ1-1; D not resolved. Germline loops: CDR1 LGHNA, CDR2 YNFKEQ. Trimming pared 4 bases from V and 5 bases from J, leaving 20 bases between. This CDR3 has 16 residues. The CDR3 region is CASSPALSGARTEAFF. DNA of the CDR3: TGTGCCAGCAGCCCAGCCCTATCAGGCGCCAGGACTGAAGCTTTCTTT.

The genes are TRBV6-5 and TRBJ1-6, with TRBD1 matching 10 bases. J lost 9 bases, V lost 2 bases, and 7 bases had no gene match. This CDR3 contains 16 residues. In germline, CDR1 is MNHEY, CDR2 SVGAGI. The CDR3 nucleotides are TGTGCCAGCAGTTACGGGACCGGGACAGGGGCTTCACCCCTCCACTTT. This translates into CASSYGTGTGASPLHF.

The CDR3 reads CASSSSSGRVNEQFF. The CDR3 bases are TGTGCCAGCAGCTCCTCTAGCGGGAGGGTCAATGAGCAGTTCTTC. V gene TRBV7-9 combines with J gene TRBJ2-1; TRBD2 aligns across 12 bases. J gave up 6 bases and V 4 bases, and 4 bases lay outside the gene matches. Germline V gene sequence: CDR1 SEHNR, CDR2 FQNEAQ (reference sequence). CDR3 length: 15 amino acids.

The rearrangement links TRBV29-1 to TRBJ2-7; weak D call: TRBD1 (5 bases). Germline CDR1 reads SQVTM; CDR2 reads ANQGSEA. This CDR3 is 12 amino acids long. The germline V and J ends were trimmed by 4 bases and 3 bases, with 10 bases remaining between them. CDR3 DNA: TGCAGCGTTGTGGACATGGGCTACGAGCAGTACTTC. Translated, it gives CSVVDMGYEQYF.

The rearrangement uses TRBV12-5 and TRBJ1-1, with D uncertain. CDR1 and CDR2 (germline): LGHNT, FRNRAP. V gave up 3 bases and J gave up 1 base, with 6 bases separating them. The CDR3 totals 13 residues. The CDR3 spells CASGLTENTEAFF. DNA for the CDR3: TGTGCTAGTGGTTTAACAGAGAACACTGAAGCTTTCTTT.

This clone has only one observation. The CDR3: CASMVGDQPQHF. The CDR3 nucleotides read TGTGCCAGCATGGTCGGGGATCAGCCCCAGCATTTT. V is TRBV28 and J is TRBJ1-5; no clear D. There are 12 residues in the CDR3. V shed 7 bases and J shed 5 bases, with 9 bases lying between them. Germline V gene data show CDR1 as MDHEN and CDR2 as SYDVKM.